Included here is one TCR beta chain sequence, with context. The sample comes from a study of cytomegalovirus exposure and HLA in healthy donors. V was shortened by 3 bases and J by 0 bases, with 11 bases between the two germline ends. Germline lookup yields CDR1 MRHNA and CDR2 SNTAGT. This CDR3 region has 15 residues. Primers: 60 Vbeta forward and 13 Jbeta reverse. Sequencing used immunoSEQ multiplex PCR; TCRdb keeps in-frame clones, though not all of them. Of about 200,000 clones listed, approximately 80% are singletons. The sequenced sample was PBMCs. The TCR was taken from a girl under 18 in good health and CMV-seronegative. V usage is TRBV6-4 and J usage is TRBJ1-1; D perhaps matches TRBD1 (6 bases). The CDR3 protein is CASSEQGGMNTEAFF. The CDR3 nucleotides are TGTGCCAGCAGTGAACAGGGTGGGATGAACACTGAAGCTTTCTTT.